What follows describes a single T cell receptor (beta chain). The sample is drawn from a study of blood T cell repertoires in COVID-19. Study overall: T cells, B-cell-depleted T cells, or PBMCs provided the cDNA or gDNA that served as material.

After removal of 7 bases from V and 4 bases from J, the junction contained 4 bases not matched to a gene. The CDR3 covers 14 residues. Germline values: CDR1 LNHDA, CDR2 SQIVND (reference sequence). Per the original methods: Amplified reference gene primers provided the basis for estimating nucleated cell counts. Data came from immunoSEQ multiplex PCR; TCRdb stores just in-frame clones and leaves some out. V and J calls and clone size come straight from that table; D and trimming were deduced from the DNA. Seen here are about 210,000 clones, around 86% observed once, and the top ten hold around 9.3%. Which cohort a participant joined came from the clinical history participants gave.

The receptor was isolated from a woman in her 50s with acute COVID-19. Sequenced: PBMCs or T cells enriched from blood (not recorded which). V is TRBV19 and J is TRBJ1-6, with 7 bases matching TRBD1. CDR3 sequence (DNA): TGTGCCAGTATGGAGACAGGGTATAATTCACCCCTCCACTTT. The encoded protein is CASMETGYNSPLHF. The full variable domain, completed using reference TRBV19 and TRBJ1-6, is DGGITQSPKYLFRKEGQNVTLSCEQNLNHDAMYWYRQDPGQGLRLIYYSQIVNDFQKGDIAEGYSVSREKKESFPLTVTSAQKNPTAFYLCASMETGYNSPLHFGNGTRLTVT.